Shown below are 7 T cell receptor beta chains from a single sample sequenced in a study of cytomegalovirus exposure and HLA in healthy donors. Use of 60 Vbeta and 13 Jbeta primers characterized the PCR. Sequenced by immunoSEQ multiplex PCR; TCRdb stores in-frame clones only, minus some. The sample lists about 200,000 clones, 79% occurring once. Sequenced sample: PBMCs. Receptor source: a man aged 45 to 65 in good health and CMV-seronegative.

The chain combines TRBV5-6 with TRBJ2-3; 7 nucleotides match TRBD1. Trimming at V came to 4 bases and at J to 4 bases, leaving 9 bases not matched to a gene. This CDR3 contains 15 residues. Germline CDR1 SGHDT, CDR2 YYEEEE. Here the CDR3 DNA reads TGTGCCAGCAGCACAACGACAGGGAGCGCAGATACGCAGTATTTT. Its protein is CASSTTTGSADTQYF.

The genes are TRBV20-1 and TRBJ2-7; D possibly corresponds to TRBD2 (5 bases). V was clipped by 5 bases and J by 6 bases, with 11 bases between them. The germline gives CDR1 DFQATT, CDR2 SNEGSKA (reference sequence). The CDR3 has 11 amino acids. The CDR3 loop is CSAGVAGEQYF. CDR3 bases: TGCAGTGCTGGGGTTGCGGGCGAGCAGTACTTC.

The rearrangement joins TRBV2 to TRBJ2-7; TRBD2 matches at 14 bases. Germline lookup yields CDR1 SNHLY and CDR2 FYNNEI. The CDR3 has 21 amino acids. The V gene end was trimmed by 0 bases and the J gene end by 2 bases; junction bases not matched to a gene: 15. The CDR3 DNA reads TGTGCCAGCAGTGAAGCGCGAGGGACTAGCGGGAGAGGCCTAGGCACCTACGAGCAGTACTTC. Residues: CASSEARGTSGRGLGTYEQYF.

V is TRBV27 and J is TRBJ2-1, with D tentatively TRBD2 (7 bases). From germline, CDR1 is MNHEY and CDR2 SMNVEV (reference sequence). V was cut by 5 bases and J by 5 bases, with 13 bases left in between. The CDR3 extends over 14 amino acids. The DNA of the CDR3 is TGTGCCAGCAGTGTGAAGGGGGGGCACAATGAGCAGTTCTTC. Translated, it gives CASSVKGGHNEQFF.

A few counts support this clone. The V gene is TRBV7-9, the J gene TRBJ1-1; no clear D gene. The CDR3 length is 16 residues. The V end was cut by 2 bases, the J end by 4 bases, with 17 bases between. The V gene's germline CDR1 is SEHNR and CDR2 FQNEAQ (reference sequence). The CDR3 DNA sequence: TGTGCCAGCAGCTTACTCCCCCGGGGAGAACGCACTGAAGCTTTCTTT. Translating it yields CASSLLPRGERTEAFF.

The gene calls are TRBV28 and TRBJ2-1, with a possible D match to TRBD2 (6 bases). Per germline, CDR1 MDHEN and CDR2 SYDVKM. The V gene lost 8 bases and the J gene lost 0 bases, with 20 bases spanning the gap. The CDR3 is 17 residues long. The CDR3 is CASSLGVSGSSYNEQFF. In DNA, the CDR3 is TGTGCCAGCTCCTTGGGGGTTAGCGGTAGCTCCTACAATGAGCAGTTCTTC.

V usage is TRBV6-6 and J usage is TRBJ2-1; 11 bases are a match to TRBD2. CDR1 is MNHNY and CDR2 is SVGAGI in the germline V gene (reference sequence). J was trimmed by 5 bases and V by 7 bases; bases with no gene match: 4. The CDR3 is 14 residues long. The CDR3 here is CASNIAGGNNEQFF. Here the CDR3 DNA reads TGTGCCAGCAACATAGCGGGAGGGAACAATGAGCAGTTCTTC.